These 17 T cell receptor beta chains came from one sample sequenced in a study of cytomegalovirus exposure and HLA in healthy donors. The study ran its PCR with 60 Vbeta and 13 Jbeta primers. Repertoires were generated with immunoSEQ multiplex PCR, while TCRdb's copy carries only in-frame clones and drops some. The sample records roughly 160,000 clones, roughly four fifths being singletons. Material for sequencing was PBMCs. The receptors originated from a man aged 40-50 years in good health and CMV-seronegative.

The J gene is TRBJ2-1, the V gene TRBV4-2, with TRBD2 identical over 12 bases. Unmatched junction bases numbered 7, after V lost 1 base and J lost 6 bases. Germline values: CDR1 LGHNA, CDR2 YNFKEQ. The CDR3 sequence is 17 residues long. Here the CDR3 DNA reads TGTGCCAGCAGCCAAGCCTCACTAGCGGGGGGCCGCAATGAGCAGTTCTTC. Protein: CASSQASLAGGRNEQFF.

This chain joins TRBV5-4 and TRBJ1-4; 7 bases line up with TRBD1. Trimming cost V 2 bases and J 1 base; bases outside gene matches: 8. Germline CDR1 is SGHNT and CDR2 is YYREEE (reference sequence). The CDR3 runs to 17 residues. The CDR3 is CASSFRQGRGTNEKLFF. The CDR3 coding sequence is TGTGCCAGCAGCTTCAGACAGGGCAGGGGAACTAATGAAAAACTGTTTTTT.

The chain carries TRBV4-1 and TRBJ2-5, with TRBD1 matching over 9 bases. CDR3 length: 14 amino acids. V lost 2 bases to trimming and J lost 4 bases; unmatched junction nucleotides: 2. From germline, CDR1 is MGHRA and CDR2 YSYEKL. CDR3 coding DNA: TGCGCCAGCAGCCAAACAGGGGGCAGAGAGACCCAGTACTTC. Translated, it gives CASSQTGGRETQYF.

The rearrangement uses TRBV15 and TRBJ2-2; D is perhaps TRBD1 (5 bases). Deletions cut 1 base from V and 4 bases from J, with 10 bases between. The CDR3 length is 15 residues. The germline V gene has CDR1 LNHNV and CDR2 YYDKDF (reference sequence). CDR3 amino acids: CATSRGGALTGELFF. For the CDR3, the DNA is TGTGCCACCAGCAGAGGTGGGGCCCTCACCGGGGAGCTGTTTTTT.

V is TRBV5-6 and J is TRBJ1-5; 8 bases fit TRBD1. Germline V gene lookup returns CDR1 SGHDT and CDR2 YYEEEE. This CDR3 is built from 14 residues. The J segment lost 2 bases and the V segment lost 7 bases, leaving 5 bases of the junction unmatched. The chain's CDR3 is CASHRGVGNQPQHF. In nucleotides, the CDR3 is TGTGCCAGCCACAGGGGGGTGGGCAATCAGCCCCAGCATTTT.

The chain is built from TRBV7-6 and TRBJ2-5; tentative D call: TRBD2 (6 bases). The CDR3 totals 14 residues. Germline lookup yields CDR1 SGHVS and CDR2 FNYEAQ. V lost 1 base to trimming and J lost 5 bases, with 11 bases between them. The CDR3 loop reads CASSLVGGRETQYF. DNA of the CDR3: TGTGCCAGCAGCTTAGTCGGGGGTAGGGAGACCCAGTACTTC.

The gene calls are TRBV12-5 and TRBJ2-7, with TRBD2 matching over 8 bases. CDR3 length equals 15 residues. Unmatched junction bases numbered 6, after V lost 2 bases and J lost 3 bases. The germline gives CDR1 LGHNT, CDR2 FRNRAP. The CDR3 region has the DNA TGTGCTAGTGGTTTGAGTAGCGGGGAGATCTACGAGCAGTACTTC. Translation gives CASGLSSGEIYEQYF.

The CDR3 DNA follows: TGTGCCAGCGTTGGACTCAGGGGGCCACAAGAGACCCAGTACTTC. Encoded protein: CASVGLRGPQETQYF. The rearrangement uses TRBV7-8 and TRBJ2-5; 8 nucleotides agree with TRBD1. The CDR3 sequence is 15 residues long. V was pared by 8 bases and J by 2 bases, with 10 bases of the junction left unmatched. Germline loops: CDR1 SGHVS, CDR2 FQNEAQ.

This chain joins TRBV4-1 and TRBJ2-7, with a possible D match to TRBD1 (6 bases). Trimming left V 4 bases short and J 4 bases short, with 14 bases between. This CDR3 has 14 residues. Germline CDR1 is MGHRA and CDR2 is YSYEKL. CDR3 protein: CASSPELQGYEQYF. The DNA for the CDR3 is TGCGCCAGCAGCCCGGAACTACAGGGTTACGAGCAGTACTTC.

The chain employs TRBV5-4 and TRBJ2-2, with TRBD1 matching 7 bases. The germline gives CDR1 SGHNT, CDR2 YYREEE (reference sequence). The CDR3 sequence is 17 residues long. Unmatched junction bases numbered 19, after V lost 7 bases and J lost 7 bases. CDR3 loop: CASRKTGLESIYGELFF. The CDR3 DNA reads TGTGCCAGCCGGAAGACAGGGCTAGAGAGTATATACGGGGAGCTGTTTTTT.

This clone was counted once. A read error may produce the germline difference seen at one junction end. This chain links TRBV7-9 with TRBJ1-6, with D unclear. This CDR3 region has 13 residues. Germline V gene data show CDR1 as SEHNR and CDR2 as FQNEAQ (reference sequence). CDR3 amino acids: CSSSLLEDSPLHF. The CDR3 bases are TGTTCCAGCAGCTTACTTGAGGATTCACCCCTCCACTTT.

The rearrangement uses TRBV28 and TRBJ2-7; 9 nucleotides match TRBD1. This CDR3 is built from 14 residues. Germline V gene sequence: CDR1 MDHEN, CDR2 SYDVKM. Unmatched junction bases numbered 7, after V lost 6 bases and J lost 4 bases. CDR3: CASRRQGVSYEQYF. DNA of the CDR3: TGTGCCAGCAGGCGACAGGGGGTCTCGTACGAGCAGTACTTC.

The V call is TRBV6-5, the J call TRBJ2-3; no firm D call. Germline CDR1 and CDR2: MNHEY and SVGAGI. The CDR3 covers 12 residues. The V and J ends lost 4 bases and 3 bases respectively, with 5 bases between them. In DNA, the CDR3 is TGTGCCAGCAGTTCGACAACAGATACGCAGTATTTT. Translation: CASSSTTDTQYF.

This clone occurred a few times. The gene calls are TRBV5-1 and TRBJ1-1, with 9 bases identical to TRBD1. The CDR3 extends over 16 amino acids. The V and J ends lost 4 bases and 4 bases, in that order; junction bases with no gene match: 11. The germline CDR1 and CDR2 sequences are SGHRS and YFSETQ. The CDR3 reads CASSVQGQGEGTEAFF. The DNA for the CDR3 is TGCGCCAGCAGCGTACAGGGACAGGGTGAAGGCACTGAAGCTTTCTTT.

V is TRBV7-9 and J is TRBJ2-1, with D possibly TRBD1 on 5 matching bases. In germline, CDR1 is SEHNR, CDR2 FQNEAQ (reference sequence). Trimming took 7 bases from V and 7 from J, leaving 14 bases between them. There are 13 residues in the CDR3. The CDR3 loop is CASTTGATNEQFF. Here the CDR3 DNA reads TGTGCCAGCACCACAGGAGCCACTAATGAGCAGTTCTTC.

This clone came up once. In DNA form, the CDR3 reads TGTGCCAGCAGTGGAATAGGGGGCTATGGCTACACCTTC. It specifies CASSGIGGYGYTF. V is TRBV6-1 and J is TRBJ1-2; tentatively, D is TRBD1 (6 bases). This CDR3 is 13 amino acids long. The V end was cut by 4 bases, the J end by 4 bases, with 10 bases between. Germline V CDR1 and CDR2: MNHNS, SASEGT.

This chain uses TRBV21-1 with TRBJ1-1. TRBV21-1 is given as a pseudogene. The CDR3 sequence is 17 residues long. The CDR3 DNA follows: TGTGCCAGCAGCACCGCTAAAGTGGGGGGAAAATACACTGAAGCTTTCTTT. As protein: CASSTAKVGGKYTEAFF.